Listed below are T cell receptor beta chains from one sample, sequenced in a study of shared clonotypes between healthy human individuals. The assay was immunoSEQ multiplex PCR, and TCRdb's table has in-frame clones only and misses some. The table lists 2 million to 2.5 million clones, just over 90% of them singletons. The specimen was naive CD4+ T cells from PBMCs. The receptors here all came from a man between 18 and 29 years old in good health. Some clones in this sample may be carry-over from other donors' samples. Both conserved end residues are part of each CDR3. A D gene is named only where the DNA matches it firmly. Clone size is shown for a subset of rows, as once, few, many or a class of expanded clone.

TRBJ2-1 TRBV4-1 TRBD2 NA TGCGCCAGCAGCCTCACTAGCGGCGACTCCTACAATGAGCAGTTCTTC CASSLTSGDSYNEQFF
TRBJ2-2 TRBV5-4 TRBD2 once TGTGCCAGCAGCCGCCTAGCGGGAGACACCGGGGAGCTGTTTTTT CASSRLAGDTGELFF
TRBJ2-7 TRBV28 TRBD1 NA TGTGCCAGCAGTTTCAAACCGGGACAGGGGGCCTACGAGCAGTACTTC CASSFKPGQGAYEQYF
TRBJ2-2 TRBV19 TRBD2 NA TGTGCCAGTAGTAGAACTAGCGGGGGCTCGAACACCGGGGAGCTGTTTTTT CASSRTSGGSNTGELFF
TRBJ1-1 TRBV7-9 NA NA TGTGCCAGCAGCCTACAGACAGTCACTGAAGCTTTCTTT CASSLQTVTEAFF
TRBJ2-1 TRBV2 NA NA TGTGCCAGCGCCAAACAGGTTGATCCCTACAATGAGCAGTTCTTC CASAKQVDPYNEQFF
TRBJ1-3 TRBV5-1 NA NA TGCGCCAGCAGCTTGGGAGGGGCCGGACAAGGGTCTGGAAACACCATATATTTT CASSLGGAGQGSGNTIYF
TRBJ2-3 TRBV7-2 NA NA TGTGCCAGCAGCTCTATCACAGATACGCAGTATTTT CASSSITDTQYF
TRBJ2-7 TRBV19 NA NA TGTGCCAGTAAGGTGGGAGACAGGCTGTACTTC CASKVGDRLYF
TRBJ2-5 TRBV5-4 TRBD1 NA TGTGCCAGCAGCTTAGGGGGACAGGGTTCCGAGACCCAGTACTTC CASSLGGQGSETQYF
TRBJ2-7 TRBV6-1 TRBD2 NA TGTGCCAGCAGTGAACTAGCGGAGTCCTACGAGCAGTACTTC CASSELAESYEQYF
TRBJ1-1 TRBV28 NA once TGTGCCAGCAGCCGCCGGCTGAACACTGAAGCTTTCTTT CASSRRLNTEAFF
TRBJ1-2 TRBV6-1 NA few TGTGCCAGCAGTTCAGGGAACTATGGCTACACCTTC CASSSGNYGYTF
TRBJ2-1 TRBV5-6 NA NA TGTGCCAGCAGCACCTTTGCGGGGGCGTTAGATGAGCAGTTCTTC CASSTFAGALDEQFF
TRBJ2-4 TRBV19 TRBD2 NA TGTGCCAGTAGGGCATTAGCGGGAAACATTCAGTACTTC CASRALAGNIQYF
TRBJ2-7 TRBV28 NA NA TGTGCCAGCAGCCCGGGGGGCTTATATACCTACGAGCAGTACTTC CASSPGGLYTYEQYF
TRBJ2-5 TRBV7-9 TRBD1 NA TGTGCCAGCAGCCCCCGGATGACAGGGGACCAAGAGACCCAGTACTTC CASSPRMTGDQETQYF
TRBJ2-1 TRBV11-3 TRBD2 NA TGTGCCAGCAGCCCCGAGGGACTATACTCCTACAATGAGCAGTTCTTC CASSPEGLYSYNEQFF
TRBJ2-2 TRBV27 NA once TGTGCCAGCAGCCCTCGAGGGCGCAACACCGGGGAGCTGTTTTTT CASSPRGRNTGELFF
TRBJ2-2 TRBV5-1 NA NA TGCGCCAGCAGCTTGGCAAGAGGAACCGGGGAGCTGTTTTTT CASSLARGTGELFF
TRBJ1-4 TRBV18 NA NA TGTGCCAGCTCAACTTCACAGCAGGGGTCGGGTGAAAAACTGTTTTTT CASSTSQQGSGEKLFF
TRBJ2-5 TRBV28 NA NA TGTGCCAGCAGTTTGACTTACGCAGGGGAAGGAGAGACCCAGTACTTC CASSLTYAGEGETQYF
TRBJ2-5 TRBV5-1 TRBD1 NA TGCGCCAGCAGCTTAAGACAGGGTGAAGAGACCCAGTACTTC CASSLRQGEETQYF
TRBJ2-5 TRBV5-4 NA few TGTGCCAGCCACCCCCGGGCAGGGGTACCAGAGACCCAGTACTTC CASHPRAGVPETQYF
TRBJ1-2 TRBV28 NA NA TGTGCCAGCAGTCTACCGGGACACCGCTACACCTTC CASSLPGHRYTF
TRBJ1-1 TRBV6-5 NA once TGTGCCAGCAGTTACCGGGGAACAGGAACTGAAGCTTTCTTT CASSYRGTGTEAFF
TRBJ2-7 TRBV6-1 NA NA TGTGCCAGCAGTGAGACGGGTGGGGGGTATGAGCAGTACTTC CASSETGGGYEQYF
TRBJ2-7 TRBV4-2 TRBD1 NA TGTGCCAGCAGCCAGGGTACCGGGACAGTAATCTACGAGCAGTACTTC CASSQGTGTVIYEQYF
TRBJ2-3 TRBV28 NA NA TGTGCCAGCAGTTCAGGGCCCCGCCCGACAGATACGCAGTATTTT CASSSGPRPTDTQYF
TRBJ1-5 TRBV19 NA NA TGTGCCAGTAGTACCCCATCGATAAAAGGCAGGTTGGGAGTTCAGCCCCAGCATTTT CASSTPSIKGRLGVQPQHF
TRBJ2-1 TRBV2 NA NA TGTGCCAGCAGTGGCAGGGCTCGGCCCTACAATGAGCAGTTCTTC CASSGRARPYNEQFF
TRBJ2-6 TRBV28 NA NA TGTGCCAGCAGTATAACAGGCCCCGGGGCCAACGTCCTGACTTTC CASSITGPGANVLTF
TRBJ2-7 TRBV6-5 TRBD2 once TGTGCCAGCAGCCGCGTAGCGGGAGGCTACGAGCAGTACTTC CASSRVAGGYEQYF
TRBJ2-5 TRBV5-6 NA NA TGTGCCAGCAGCTTGGGGACCATGAAGACCCAGTACTTC CASSLGTMKTQYF
TRBJ1-4 TRBV6-1 NA NA TGTGCCAGCAGTGATCTGGCTGAAAAACTGTTTTTT CASSDLAEKLFF
TRBJ2-2 TRBV11-1 NA NA TGTGCCAGCAGCTTAGGATTAGGTTTCAGCCTAAACACCGGGGAGCTGTTTTTT CASSLGLGFSLNTGELFF
TRBJ2-1 TRBV18 NA NA TGTGCCAGCTCACCACCGTCGAGGTTGGGGAATGAGCAGTTCTTC CASSPPSRLGNEQFF
TRBJ2-1 TRBV9 NA NA TGTGCCAGCAGCCAGGGGAACAATGAGCAGTTCTTC CASSQGNNEQFF
TRBJ1-5 TRBV7-2 NA NA TGTGCCAGCAGCCAGGACCTTGGTATCAATCAGCCCCAGCATTTT CASSQDLGINQPQHF
TRBJ2-7 TRBV11-1 TRBD1 NA TGTGCCAGCAGCTCGAGACAGGGGGCGTCGCGGGAGAGATCCTACGAGCAGTACTTC CASSSRQGASRERSYEQYF
TRBJ2-7 TRBV5-1 TRBD2 NA TGCGCCAGCAGCTTGGGAGCGGGAGGGCCGTACGAGCAGTACTTC CASSLGAGGPYEQYF
TRBJ2-1 TRBV6-6 TRBD1 NA TGTGCCAGCAGTCTTGGACAGGGGCACGATGAGCAGTTCTTC CASSLGQGHDEQFF
TRBJ2-3 TRBV6-6 NA NA TGTGCCAGCAGCCAATCGACGCGCACAGATACGCAGTATTTT CASSQSTRTDTQYF
TRBJ1-4 TRBV5-1 NA NA TGCGCCAGCAGCTTGAACAGGTTGGGTCTTAATGAAAAACTGTTTTTT CASSLNRLGLNEKLFF
TRBJ2-1 TRBV5-1 NA NA TGCGCCAGCGGAATTTCGACAGAGTACAATGAGCAGTTCTTC CASGISTEYNEQFF
TRBJ1-2 TRBV7-2 TRBD1 NA TGTGCCACCTCTGGAGGGGGCTTGAGTGGCTACACCTTC CATSGGGLSGYTF
TRBJ2-2 TRBV28 TRBD2 NA TGTGCCAGCAGTTCATGGACTAGCGGGAGGTGGGTCGGGGAGCTGTTTTTT CASSSWTSGRWVGELFF
TRBJ2-7 TRBV6-5 TRBD1 NA TGTGCCAGCAGCTGGGACAGGGGGCCCTACGAGCAGTACTTC CASSWDRGPYEQYF
TRBJ2-3 TRBV27 TRBD2 NA TGTGCCAGCAGGAGGAGCGGGAGGTCAGATACGCAGTATTTT CASRRSGRSDTQYF
TRBJ1-2 TRBV6-5 NA NA TGTGCCAGCAGCTTGGGGGTCGGCGGGGTCTATGGCTACACCTTC CASSLGVGGVYGYTF